This passage covers 14 T cell receptor beta chains from one sample sequenced in a study of blood T cell repertoires in COVID-19. Some clones are missing from TCRdb's copy, which holds only in-frame ones; the method was immunoSEQ multiplex PCR. Counted here are 190,000 or so clones, approximately 88% occurring once; the ten biggest clones make up roughly 3.7%. The sequenced sample consisted of peripheral blood. These TCRs come from a woman aged 30 to 39 with acute or convalescent COVID-19.

This chain connects TRBV7-8 to TRBJ1-1; 7 bases match TRBD1. This CDR3 comprises 16 residues. V lost 5 bases and J lost 10; bases outside the gene matches: 19. Germline V gene lookup returns CDR1 SGHVS and CDR2 FQNEAQ. The CDR3 bases are TGTGCCAGCAGCGTAATACAGGGGCGCAGTGTGTTTGGAGCTTTCTTT. Its translation is CASSVIQGRSVFGAFF.

This clone occurred once. The rearrangement joins TRBV19 to TRBJ2-2; D unresolved. Deletions cut 2 bases from V and 0 bases from J, with 4 bases between. CDR1 is LNHDA and CDR2 is SQIVND in the germline V gene (reference sequence). The CDR3 is 14 amino acids. The CDR3 region has the DNA TGTGCCAGTAGTATACCCGCGAACACCGGGGAGCTGTTTTTT. Translating it yields CASSIPANTGELFF.

The genes are TRBV5-1 and TRBJ2-3, with D possibly being TRBD2 (6 bases). Looked up from germline, CDR1 is SGHRS and CDR2 is YFSETQ. V was pared by 4 bases and J by 7 bases, with 13 bases between. This CDR3 contains 13 residues. CDR3 in DNA: TGCGCCAGCAGCGGAGGGTCACTGAATACGCAGTATTTT. It specifies CASSGGSLNTQYF.

The chain joins TRBV5-4 to TRBJ2-3; D remains ambiguous. The CDR3 has 11 amino acids. Germline assignment: CDR1 SGHNT and CDR2 YYREEE (reference sequence). With 3 bases removed from V and 6 bases from J, the gap between germline ends came to 5 bases. CDR3 residues: CASSSLDTQYF. The DNA for the CDR3 is TGTGCCAGCAGCTCTCTCGATACGCAGTATTTT.

The rearrangement links TRBV4-2 to TRBJ2-1; D not certain. The germline CDR1 and CDR2 sequences are LGHNA and YNFKEQ. The CDR3 spans 13 residues. V was shortened by 2 bases and J by 9 bases, with 11 bases between the two germline ends. The CDR3: CASSQQLAGEQFF. The CDR3 region has the DNA TGTGCCAGCAGCCAACAGTTGGCTGGTGAGCAGTTCTTC.

The gene calls are TRBV5-1 and TRBJ2-5; TRBD2 aligns across 7 bases. Germline V gene data show CDR1 as SGHRS and CDR2 as YFSETQ. This CDR3 has 15 residues. V shed 4 bases, J shed 5 bases, and the junction held 11 bases outside the gene matches. The CDR3 DNA reads TGCGCCAGCAGCCCAGACCCGGCGGGGGTTGAGACCCAGTACTTC. It encodes CASSPDPAGVETQYF.

CDR3 coding DNA: TGTGCCAGCATCAACTCGGGGGACACCGGGGAGCTGTTTTTT. Encoded protein: CASINSGDTGELFF. The genes are TRBV28 and TRBJ2-2, with TRBD2 as a possible D gene (6 bases). Deletions cut 7 bases from V and 3 bases from J, with 12 bases between. Germline-derived CDR1 and CDR2 are MDHEN and SYDVKM. This CDR3 has 14 residues.

This rearrangement joins TRBV6-6 to TRBJ1-5; 7 bases fit TRBD1. Unmatched junction bases numbered 9, after V lost 8 bases and J lost 5 bases. The germline V gene has CDR1 MNHNY and CDR2 SVGAGI (reference sequence). CDR3 length: 14 amino acids. The CDR3 loop is CASCRQGVDQPQHF. CDR3 in DNA: TGTGCCAGCTGTAGACAGGGAGTCGATCAGCCCCAGCATTTT.

Turning to this clone: A junction end diverges from the germline sequence, so it may reflect a read error. This chain connects TRBV10-2 to TRBJ2-7, with 10 nucleotides matching TRBD1. Germline loops: CDR1 WSHSY, CDR2 SAAADI. The CDR3 has 13 residues. CDR3 coding DNA: TGCGCCAGCAGTGAGGGAATCCGCCGGGACAGGGGTTTC. Protein product: CASSEGIRRDRGF.

J is TRBJ1-2 and V is TRBV9; a weak D match, TRBD1 (5 bases). Germline-derived CDR1 and CDR2 are SGDLS and YYNGEE. The CDR3 is 14 amino acids. The V and J ends lost 0 bases and 4 bases respectively, with 10 bases between them. The CDR3 nucleotides are TGTGCCAGCAGCGTAGAACCAGGGCTCTATGGCTACACCTTC. Its translation: CASSVEPGLYGYTF.

This chain connects TRBV7-9 to TRBJ2-5; possible D gene TRBD2, 5 bases. The germline V and J ends were trimmed by 3 bases and 1 base, with 6 bases remaining between them. Germline CDR1 reads SEHNR; CDR2 reads FQNEAQ (reference sequence). This CDR3 comprises 13 residues. In nucleotides, the CDR3 is TGTGCCAGCAGCTTCGCGGGCCAAGAGACCCAGTACTTC. Residues: CASSFAGQETQYF.

The chain uses TRBV11-2 and TRBJ2-2; 7 bases agree with TRBD1. V trimming: 5 bases; J trimming: 1 base; junction bases outside the gene matches: 10. CDR3 length: 17 amino acids. The V gene's germline CDR1 is SGHAT and CDR2 FQNNGV. In nucleotides, the CDR3 is TGTGCCAGCAGCACTCTACCCCGACAGGGGAACACCGGGGAGCTGTTTTTT. It encodes CASSTLPRQGNTGELFF.

The chain is built from TRBV29-1 and TRBJ2-1, with TRBD2 as a possible D gene (6 bases). V shed 8 bases and J shed 2 bases, with 10 bases lying between them. The CDR3 has 12 amino acids. CDR1 is SQVTM and CDR2 is ANQGSEA in the germline V gene. The CDR3 reads CSLRGPYNEQFF. The CDR3 bases are TGCAGCCTGCGGGGCCCCTACAATGAGCAGTTCTTC.

This chain connects TRBV5-6 to TRBJ2-5; D call uncertain. Germline CDR1 and CDR2: SGHDT and YYEEEE. The CDR3 totals 12 residues. Between the trimmed V and J ends, which lost 0 bases and 7 bases, there was a span of 7 bases. The CDR3 nucleotides read TGTGCCAGCAGCTTGGATCGGGTGACCCAGTACTTC. Its translation: CASSLDRVTQYF.